This record concerns one TCR beta chain sequence. Researchers prepared the TRB cDNA libraries using 5' RACE with UMI labels. TCRdb re-analyzed the 5' RACE reads; it lists each CDR3 protein once, without DNA. This sample lists 50,000 to 55,000 distinct CDR3 sequences; its ten largest clones have approximately 1.5%. The CDR3 sequence is 14 residues long. CDR1 is MNHEY, CDR2 SVGEGT, per germline. Identification of naive CD8+ T cells rested on CD45RO-CCR7+CD27+CD95- status. The data derive from a study of CXCR3-negative and CXCR3-positive naive CD8 T cells. The receptor comes from a human donor in good health. Some clones in this sample may be carry-over from other donors' samples. Specimen: naive CXCR3- CD8+ T cells from blood. The subset was: CD45RO-CCR7+CD27+CD95- naive CD8+ T cells lacking CXCR3 (TNR3-). This chain joins TRBV6-2 or TRBV6-3 and TRBJ2-7; TCRdb returns TRBD1, unconfirmable since there is no DNA. This CDR3 is CASSYGDSSYEQYF.